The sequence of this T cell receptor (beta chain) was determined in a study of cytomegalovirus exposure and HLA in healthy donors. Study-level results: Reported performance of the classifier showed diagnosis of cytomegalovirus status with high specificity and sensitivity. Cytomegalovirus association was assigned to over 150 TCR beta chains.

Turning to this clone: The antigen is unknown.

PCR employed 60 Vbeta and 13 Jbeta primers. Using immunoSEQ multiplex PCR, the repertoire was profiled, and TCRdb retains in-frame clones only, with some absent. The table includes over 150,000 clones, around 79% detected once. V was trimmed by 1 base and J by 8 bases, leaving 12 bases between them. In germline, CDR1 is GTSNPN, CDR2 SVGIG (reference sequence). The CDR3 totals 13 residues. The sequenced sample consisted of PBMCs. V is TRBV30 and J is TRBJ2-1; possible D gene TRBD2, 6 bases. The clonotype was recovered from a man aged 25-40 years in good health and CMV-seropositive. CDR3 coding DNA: TGTGCCTGGAGTGGGGCTAGGAGGGATGAGCAGTTCTTC. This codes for CAWSGARRDEQFF.